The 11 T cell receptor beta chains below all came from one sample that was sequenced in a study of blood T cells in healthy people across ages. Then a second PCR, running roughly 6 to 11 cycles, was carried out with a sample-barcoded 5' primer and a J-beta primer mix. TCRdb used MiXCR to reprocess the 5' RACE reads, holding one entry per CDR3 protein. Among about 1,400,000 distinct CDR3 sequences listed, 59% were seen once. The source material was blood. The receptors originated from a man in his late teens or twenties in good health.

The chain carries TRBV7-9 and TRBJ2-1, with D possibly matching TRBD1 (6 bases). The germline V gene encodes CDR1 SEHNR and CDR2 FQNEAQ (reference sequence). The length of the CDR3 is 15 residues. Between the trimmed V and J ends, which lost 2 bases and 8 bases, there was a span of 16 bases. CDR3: CASSLITRGGYEQFF. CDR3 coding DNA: TGTGCCAGCAGCTTAATTACCAGGGGTGGCTATGAGCAGTTCTTC.

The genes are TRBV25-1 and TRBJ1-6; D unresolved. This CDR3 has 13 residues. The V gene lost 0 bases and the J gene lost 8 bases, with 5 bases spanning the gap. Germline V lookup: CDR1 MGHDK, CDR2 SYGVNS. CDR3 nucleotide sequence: TGTGCCAGCAGTGAATATAAGGATTCACCCCTCCACTTT. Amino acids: CASSEYKDSPLHF.

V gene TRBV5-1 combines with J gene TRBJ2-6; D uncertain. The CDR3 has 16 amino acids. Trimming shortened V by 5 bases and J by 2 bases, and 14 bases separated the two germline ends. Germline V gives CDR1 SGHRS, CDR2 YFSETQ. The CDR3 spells CASSLGPRTGANVLTF. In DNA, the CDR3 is TGCGCCAGCAGTCTGGGCCCACGCACTGGGGCCAACGTCCTGACTTTC.

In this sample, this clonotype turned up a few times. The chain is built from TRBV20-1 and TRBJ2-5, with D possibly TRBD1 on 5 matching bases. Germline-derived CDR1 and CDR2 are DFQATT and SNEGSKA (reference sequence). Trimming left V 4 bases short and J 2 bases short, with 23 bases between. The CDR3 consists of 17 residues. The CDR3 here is CSATSPELRGAQETQYF. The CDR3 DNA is TGCAGTGCTACCAGCCCAGAGCTAAGGGGCGCTCAAGAGACCCAGTACTTC.

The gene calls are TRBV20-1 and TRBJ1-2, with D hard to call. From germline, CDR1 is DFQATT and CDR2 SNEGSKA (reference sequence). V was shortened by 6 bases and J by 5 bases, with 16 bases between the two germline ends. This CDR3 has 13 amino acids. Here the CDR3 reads CSALSQIGYGYTF. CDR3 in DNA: TGCAGTGCCCTCAGTCAAATTGGGTATGGCTACACCTTC.

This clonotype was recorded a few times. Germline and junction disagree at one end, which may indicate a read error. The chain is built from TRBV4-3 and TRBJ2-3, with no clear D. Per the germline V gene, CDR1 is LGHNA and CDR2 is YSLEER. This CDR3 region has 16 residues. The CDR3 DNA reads TGTGCCAGCAGCCAAGATCTTGGGCAGGGCACAGATACGCAGTATTTT. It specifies CASSQDLGQGTDTQYF.

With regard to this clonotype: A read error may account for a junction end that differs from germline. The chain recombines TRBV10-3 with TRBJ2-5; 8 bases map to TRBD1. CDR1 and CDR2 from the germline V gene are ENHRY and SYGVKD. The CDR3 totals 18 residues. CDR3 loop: CTISEPRAQRTGRETQYF. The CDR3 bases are TGCACCATCAGTGAGCCGAGAGCACAACGGACAGGGCGAGAGACCCAGTACTTC.

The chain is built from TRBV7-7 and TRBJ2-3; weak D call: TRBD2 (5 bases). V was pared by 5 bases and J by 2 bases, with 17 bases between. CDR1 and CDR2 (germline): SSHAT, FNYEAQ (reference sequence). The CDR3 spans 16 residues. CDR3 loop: CASSPGLGDHTDTQYF. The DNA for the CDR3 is TGTGCCAGCAGCCCCGGCCTGGGAGACCACACAGATACGCAGTATTTT.

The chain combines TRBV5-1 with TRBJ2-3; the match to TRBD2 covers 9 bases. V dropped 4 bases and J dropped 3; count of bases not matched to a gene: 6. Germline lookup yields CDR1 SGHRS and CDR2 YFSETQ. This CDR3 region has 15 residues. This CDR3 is CASSSSGSSTDTQYF. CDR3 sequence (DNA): TGCGCCAGCAGCAGTAGCGGGAGTTCAACAGATACGCAGTATTTT.

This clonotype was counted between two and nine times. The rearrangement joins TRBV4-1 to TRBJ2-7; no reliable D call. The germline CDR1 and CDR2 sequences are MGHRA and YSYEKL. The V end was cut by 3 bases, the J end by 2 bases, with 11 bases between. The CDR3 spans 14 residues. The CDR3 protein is CASSHHATTYEQYF. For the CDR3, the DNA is TGCGCCAGCAGCCACCACGCTACGACCTACGAGCAGTACTTC.

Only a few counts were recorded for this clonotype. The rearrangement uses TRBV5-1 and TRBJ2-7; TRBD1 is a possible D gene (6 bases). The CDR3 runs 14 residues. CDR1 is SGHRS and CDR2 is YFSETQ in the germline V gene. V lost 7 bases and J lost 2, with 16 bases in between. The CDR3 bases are TGCGCCAGCGGCAAGGACAGCCCTGCCTACGAGCAGTACTTC. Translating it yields CASGKDSPAYEQYF.